The table lists the clone carrying this TCR beta chain with a few counts. Its specificity is not known. The sample comes from a study of T cell repertoires in cytomegalovirus infection. Study at large: Recently identified HLA-C-restricted and well-studied HLA-B-restricted CMV epitopes were used. An indication of both CMV infection and matching HLA type came from public TCR beta signatures. Regarding the study as a whole: Clonotypes of TCR beta that were HLA-C-restricted and CMV-specific dominated the ex vivo response.

MiXCR, applied by TCRdb to the reads, yields one record per CDR3 protein. Here the sample spans around 770,000 distinct CDR3 sequences, around 29% being singletons. The CDR3 is 14 residues long. Trimming took 5 bases from V and 2 from J; bases not matched to a gene: 5. Germline V gene data show CDR1 as MNHNY and CDR2 as SVGAGI (reference sequence). This chain uses TRBV6-6 with TRBJ2-7, with 8 nucleotides matching TRBD1. Material: cultured CD8+ T cells from PBMCs, obtained from culture after CMV antigen stimulation. The clonotype was recovered from a human donor in good health (CMV status not recorded). Some clones in this sample may be carry-over from other donors' samples. CDR3 loop: CASSGRDRPYEQYF. The CDR3 DNA reads as TGTGCCAGCAGTGGCCGGGACAGGCCCTACGAGCAGTACTTC.